This TCR beta chain was sequenced in a study of T-cell reconstitution after alpha-beta-depleted transplantation in children. The CDR3 consists of 15 residues. Deletions cut 3 bases from V and 0 bases from J, with 9 bases between. A TCRbeta library incorporating unique molecular identifiers was prepared. TCRdb reprocessed the PCR reads via MiXCR and lists one record per CDR3 protein. The top ten clones hold just over 40% of a sample with hundreds of thousands of distinct CDR3 sequences, roughly 15% of them seen once. General study findings and limits: Reports say that about two months after transplant, the alpha-beta T cells came out of several hundred graft clones that had expanded. T-cell counts and diversity were attributed mostly to newly produced T cells one year after transplant. TCRbeta diversity was high at day 60 in some patients (a result of surviving recipient T cells and thymic progenitors).

Worth noting for this clonotype: Antigen unknown.

V and J are TRBV12-3 or TRBV12-4 and TRBJ1-5; D unclear. The sample in question was PBMCs, mostly from graft donor cells, obtained 360 days after TCRalphabeta/CD19-depleted stem cell transplant. The receptor was derived from a male patient aged 2 to 9 who had a stem cell transplant for acute lymphoblastic leukemia, so the T cells may come from the graft donor. In DNA, the CDR3 is TGTGCCAGCAGTTTCGATGATTATAGCAATCAGCCCCAGCATTTT. Its protein product is CASSFDDYSNQPQHF.